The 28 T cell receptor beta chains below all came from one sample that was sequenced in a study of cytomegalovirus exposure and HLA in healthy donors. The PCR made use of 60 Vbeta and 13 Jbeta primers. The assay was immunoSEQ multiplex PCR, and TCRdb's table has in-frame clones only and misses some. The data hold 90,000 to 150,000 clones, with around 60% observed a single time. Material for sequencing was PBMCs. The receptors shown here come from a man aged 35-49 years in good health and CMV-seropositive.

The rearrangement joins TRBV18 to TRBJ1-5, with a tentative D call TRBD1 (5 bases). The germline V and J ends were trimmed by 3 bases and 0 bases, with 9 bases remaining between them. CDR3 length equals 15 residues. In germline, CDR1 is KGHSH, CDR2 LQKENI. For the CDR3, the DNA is TGTGCCAGCTCACCGGTGACAGTTAGCAATCAGCCCCAGCATTTT. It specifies CASSPVTVSNQPQHF.

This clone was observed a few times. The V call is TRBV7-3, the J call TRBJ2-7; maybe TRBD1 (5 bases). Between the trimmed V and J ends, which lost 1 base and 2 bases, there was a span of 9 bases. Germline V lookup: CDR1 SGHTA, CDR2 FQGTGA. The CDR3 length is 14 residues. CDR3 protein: CASSLNQGAYEQYF. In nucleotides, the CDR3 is TGTGCCAGCAGCTTAAACCAGGGTGCCTACGAGCAGTACTTC.

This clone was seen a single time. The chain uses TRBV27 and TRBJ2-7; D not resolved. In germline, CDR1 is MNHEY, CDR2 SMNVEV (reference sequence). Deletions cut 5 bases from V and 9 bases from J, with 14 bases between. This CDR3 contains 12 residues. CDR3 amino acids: CASSQNSRGQYF. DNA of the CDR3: TGTGCCAGCAGTCAAAACTCACGAGGGCAGTACTTC.

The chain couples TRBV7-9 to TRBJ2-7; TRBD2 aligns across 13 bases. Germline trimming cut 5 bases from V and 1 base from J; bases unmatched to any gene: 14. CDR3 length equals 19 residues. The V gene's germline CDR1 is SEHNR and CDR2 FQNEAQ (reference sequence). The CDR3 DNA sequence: TGTGCCAGCAGCCTCGGGGTGGGACTAGCGGGGCCTCTATCCTACGAGCAGTACTTC. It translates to CASSLGVGLAGPLSYEQYF.

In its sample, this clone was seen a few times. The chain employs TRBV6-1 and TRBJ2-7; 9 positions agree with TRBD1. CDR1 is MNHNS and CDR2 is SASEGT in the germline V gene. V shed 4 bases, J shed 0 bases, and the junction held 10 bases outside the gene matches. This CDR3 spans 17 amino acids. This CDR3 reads CASSATLGQGHSYEQYF. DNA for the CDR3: TGTGCCAGCAGTGCAACCTTGGGACAGGGCCACTCCTACGAGCAGTACTTC.

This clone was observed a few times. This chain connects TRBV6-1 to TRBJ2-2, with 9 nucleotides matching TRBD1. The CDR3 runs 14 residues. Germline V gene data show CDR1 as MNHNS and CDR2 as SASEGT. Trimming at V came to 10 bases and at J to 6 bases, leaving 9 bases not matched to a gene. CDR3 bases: TGTGCCATACACGGGGGGACAGGGTCCGGGGAGCTGTTTTTT. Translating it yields CAIHGGTGSGELFF.

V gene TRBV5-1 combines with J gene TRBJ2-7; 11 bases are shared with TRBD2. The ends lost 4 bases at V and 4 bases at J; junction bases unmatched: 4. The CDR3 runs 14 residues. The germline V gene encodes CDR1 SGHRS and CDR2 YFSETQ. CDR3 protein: CASSQGLAVYEQYF. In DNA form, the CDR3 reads TGCGCCAGCAGCCAGGGACTAGCGGTGTACGAGCAGTACTTC.

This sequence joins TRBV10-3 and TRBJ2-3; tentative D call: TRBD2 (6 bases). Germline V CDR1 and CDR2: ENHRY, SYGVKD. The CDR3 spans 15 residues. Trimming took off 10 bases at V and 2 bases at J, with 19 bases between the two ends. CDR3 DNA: TGTGCCACCCACGATCCGCGGGGAGCCACAGATACGCAGTATTTT. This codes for CATHDPRGATDTQYF.

CDR3 coding DNA: TGTGCCAGCAGTTACTCGAGAGGTCAGCCCCAGCATTTT. Encoded protein: CASSYSRGQPQHF. The chain is built from TRBV6-5 and TRBJ1-5, with no clear D. The CDR3 has 13 amino acids. V was pared by 0 bases and J by 6 bases, with 6 bases between. Germline V gene sequence: CDR1 MNHEY, CDR2 SVGAGI.

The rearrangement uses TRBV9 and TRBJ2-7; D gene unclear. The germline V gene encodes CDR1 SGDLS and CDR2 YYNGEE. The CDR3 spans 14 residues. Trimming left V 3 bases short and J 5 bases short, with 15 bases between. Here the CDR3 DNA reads TGTGCCAGCAGCGAGGCCCCCTGGCGGCACGAGCAGTACTTC. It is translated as CASSEAPWRHEQYF.

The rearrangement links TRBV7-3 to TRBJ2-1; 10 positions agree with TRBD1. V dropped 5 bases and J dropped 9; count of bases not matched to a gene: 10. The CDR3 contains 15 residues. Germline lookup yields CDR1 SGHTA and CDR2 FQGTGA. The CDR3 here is CASSPGQGRWGEQFF. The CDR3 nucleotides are TGTGCCAGCAGCCCGGGACAGGGGCGATGGGGTGAGCAGTTCTTC.

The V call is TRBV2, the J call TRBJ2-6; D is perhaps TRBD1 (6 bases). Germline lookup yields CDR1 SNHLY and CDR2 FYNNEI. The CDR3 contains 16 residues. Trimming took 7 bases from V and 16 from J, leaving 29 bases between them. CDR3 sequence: CASTRWVLRDNPGLTF. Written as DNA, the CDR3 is TGTGCCAGCACCCGTTGGGTTCTGAGGGACAATCCCGGACTGACTTTC.

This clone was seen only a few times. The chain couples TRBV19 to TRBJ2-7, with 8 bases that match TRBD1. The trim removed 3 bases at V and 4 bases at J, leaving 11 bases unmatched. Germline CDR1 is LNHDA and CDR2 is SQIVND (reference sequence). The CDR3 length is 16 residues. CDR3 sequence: CASSIPGQGSAYEQYF. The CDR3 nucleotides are TGTGCCAGTAGTATTCCCGGACAGGGAAGTGCGTACGAGCAGTACTTC.

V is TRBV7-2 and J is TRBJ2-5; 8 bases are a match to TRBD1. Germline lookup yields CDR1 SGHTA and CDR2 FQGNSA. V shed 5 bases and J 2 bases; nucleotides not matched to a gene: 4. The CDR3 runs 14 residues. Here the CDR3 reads CASSQDRAQETQYF. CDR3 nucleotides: TGTGCCAGCAGCCAGGACAGGGCACAAGAGACCCAGTACTTC.

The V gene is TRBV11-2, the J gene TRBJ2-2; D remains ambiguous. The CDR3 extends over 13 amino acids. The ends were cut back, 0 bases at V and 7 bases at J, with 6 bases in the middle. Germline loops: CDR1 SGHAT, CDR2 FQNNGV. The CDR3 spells CASSLENSGELFF. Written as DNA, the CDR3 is TGTGCCAGCAGCTTAGAGAATAGCGGGGAGCTGTTTTTT. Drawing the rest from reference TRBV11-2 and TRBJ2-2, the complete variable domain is EAGVAQSPRYKIIEKRQSVAFWCNPISGHATLYWYQQILGQGPKLLIQFQNNGVVDDSQLPKDRFSAERLKGVDSTLKIQPAKLEDSAVYLCASSLENSGELFFGEGSRLTVL.

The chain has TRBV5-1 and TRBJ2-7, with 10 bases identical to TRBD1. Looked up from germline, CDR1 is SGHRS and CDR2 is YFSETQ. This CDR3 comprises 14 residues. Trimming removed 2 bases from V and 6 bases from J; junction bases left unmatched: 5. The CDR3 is CASSFRDRGPEQYF. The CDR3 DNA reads TGCGCCAGCAGCTTCCGGGACAGGGGACCCGAGCAGTACTTC.

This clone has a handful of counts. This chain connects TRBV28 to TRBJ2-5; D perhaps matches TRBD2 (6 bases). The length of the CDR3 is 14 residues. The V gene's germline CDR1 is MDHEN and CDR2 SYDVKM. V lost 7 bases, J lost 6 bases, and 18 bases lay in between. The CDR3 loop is CASTTGDPRKTQYF. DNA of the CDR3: TGTGCCAGCACCACGGGGGACCCAAGAAAGACCCAGTACTTC.

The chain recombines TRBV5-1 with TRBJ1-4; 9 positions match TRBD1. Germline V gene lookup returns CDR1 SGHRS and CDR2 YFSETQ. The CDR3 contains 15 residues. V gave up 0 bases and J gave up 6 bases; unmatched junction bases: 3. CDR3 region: CASSLGQGVDEKLFF. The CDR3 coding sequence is TGCGCCAGCAGCTTGGGACAGGGGGTTGATGAAAAACTGTTTTTT.

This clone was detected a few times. The CDR3 sequence is CAIGPQGPGYTF. CDR3 nucleotides: TGTGCCATCGGGCCCCAGGGGCCTGGCTACACCTTC. The chain carries TRBV10-3 and TRBJ1-2; TRBD1 might be the D (6 bases). Trimming took off 8 bases at V and 7 bases at J, with 14 bases between the two ends. Per the germline V gene, CDR1 is ENHRY and CDR2 is SYGVKD. This CDR3 has 12 amino acids.

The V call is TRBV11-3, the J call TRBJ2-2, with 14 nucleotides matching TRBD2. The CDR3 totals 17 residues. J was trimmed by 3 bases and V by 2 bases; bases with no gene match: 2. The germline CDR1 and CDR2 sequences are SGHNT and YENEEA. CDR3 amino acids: CASSLRLAGGDTGELFF. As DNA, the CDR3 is TGTGCCAGCAGCTTAAGACTAGCGGGAGGGGACACCGGGGAGCTGTTTTTT.

CDR3 DNA sequence: TGCAGCGTTGAAGGGTTGGCAGGGGGCTTGGGCGAGCAGTACTTC. This translates into CSVEGLAGGLGEQYF. The chain has TRBV29-1 and TRBJ2-7, with TRBD1 matching over 8 bases. With 1 base clipped from V and 6 bases from J, the junction kept 11 bases outside the gene matches. The CDR3 has 15 amino acids. Germline CDR1 SQVTM, CDR2 ANQGSEA.

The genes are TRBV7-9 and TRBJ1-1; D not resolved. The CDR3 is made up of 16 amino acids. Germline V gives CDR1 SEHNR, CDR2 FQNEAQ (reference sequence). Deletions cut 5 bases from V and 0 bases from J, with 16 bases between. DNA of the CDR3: TGTGCCAGCAGCCCCGGGTTTGCCTCTATGAACACTGAAGCTTTCTTT. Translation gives CASSPGFASMNTEAFF.

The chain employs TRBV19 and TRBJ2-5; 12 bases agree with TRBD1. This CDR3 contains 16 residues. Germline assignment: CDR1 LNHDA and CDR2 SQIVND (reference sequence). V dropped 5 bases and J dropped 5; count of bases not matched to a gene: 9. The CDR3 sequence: CASSFGTGGVGETQYF. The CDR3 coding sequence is TGTGCCAGTAGTTTCGGGACAGGGGGCGTTGGGGAGACCCAGTACTTC.

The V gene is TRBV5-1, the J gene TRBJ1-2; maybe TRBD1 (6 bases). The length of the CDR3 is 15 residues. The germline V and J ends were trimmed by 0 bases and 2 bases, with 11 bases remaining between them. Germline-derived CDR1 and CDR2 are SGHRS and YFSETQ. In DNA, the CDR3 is TGCGCCAGCAGCTTGGGGGCAGGGGCGAACTATGGCTACACCTTC. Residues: CASSLGAGANYGYTF.

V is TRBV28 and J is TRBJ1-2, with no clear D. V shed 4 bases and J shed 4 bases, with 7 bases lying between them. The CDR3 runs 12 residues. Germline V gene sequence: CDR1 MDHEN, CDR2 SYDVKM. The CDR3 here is CASSSRTYGYTF. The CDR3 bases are TGTGCCAGCAGTTCGAGAACCTATGGCTACACCTTC.

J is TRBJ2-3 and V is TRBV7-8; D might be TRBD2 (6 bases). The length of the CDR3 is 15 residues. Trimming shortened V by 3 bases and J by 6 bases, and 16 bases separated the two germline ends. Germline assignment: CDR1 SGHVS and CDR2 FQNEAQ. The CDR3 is CASSFSGTVVDTQYF. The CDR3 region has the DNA TGTGCCAGCAGCTTTTCCGGGACTGTGGTCGATACGCAGTATTTT. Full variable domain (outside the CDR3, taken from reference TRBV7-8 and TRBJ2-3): GAGVSQSPRYKVAKRGQDVALRCDPISGHVSLFWYQQALGQGPEFLTYFQNEAQLDKSGLPSDRFFAERPEGSVSTLKIQRTQQEDSAVYLCASSFSGTVVDTQYFGPGTRLTVL.

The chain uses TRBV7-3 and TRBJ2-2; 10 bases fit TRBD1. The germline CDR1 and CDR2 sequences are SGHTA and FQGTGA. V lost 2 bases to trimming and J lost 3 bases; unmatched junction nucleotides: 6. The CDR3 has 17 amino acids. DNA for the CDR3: TGTGCCAGCAGCTTACAGGGACAGGGGTTCGACACCGGGGAGCTGTTTTTT. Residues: CASSLQGQGFDTGELFF.

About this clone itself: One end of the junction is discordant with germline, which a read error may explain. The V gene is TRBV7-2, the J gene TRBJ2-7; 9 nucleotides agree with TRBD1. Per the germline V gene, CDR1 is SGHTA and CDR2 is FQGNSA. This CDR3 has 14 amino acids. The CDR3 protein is CASSLYGTGTVPNF. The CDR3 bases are TGTGCCAGCAGCTTATACGGGACAGGGACCGTTCCTAACTTC.